This T cell receptor (beta chain) was recorded in a study of cytomegalovirus exposure and HLA in healthy donors. Study-level findings and limits: It was 150 to 200 TCR beta chains that were listed as cytomegalovirus-associated.

All donors participated as healthy donors of bone marrow. Only a few counts were recorded for this clone. Its antigen is as yet unknown. Since the CDR3 does not end with the conserved phenylalanine or tryptophan, this likely comes from a read error. Other DNA sequences within the sample encode an identical CDR3. Both 60 Vbeta primers and 13 Jbeta primers went into the PCR. Repertoires were generated with immunoSEQ multiplex PCR, while TCRdb's copy carries only in-frame clones and drops some. Found here are around 76,000 clones, 73% of them singletons; the top ten hold roughly 16%. This receptor was identified in a woman between 35 and 50 years old in good health and CMV-seropositive. The sequencing input was PBMCs.

CDR3 bases: TGTGCCAGCAGCCAGGGAGGGTTTTTGTACGACCAGTACTGC. Translating gives CASSQGGFLYDQYC. The chain joins TRBV6-5 to TRBJ2-7, with 7 bases that match TRBD2. This CDR3 contains 14 residues. Germline V CDR1 and CDR2: MNHEY, SVGAGI.